The present T cell receptor (beta chain) was sequenced within a study of T cells in localized non-small cell lung cancer. Study-level results: Sequencing was limited to one tumor region, leaving the possibility of heterogeneity open. Detection in adjacent lung was observed for a median roughly 62 of the top 100 tumor clones. Elevated circulating T cell density in blood was associated with longer overall survival. Peak T cell clonality was found in uninvolved adjacent lung, exceeding tumor.

Germline CDR1 is SGHRS and CDR2 is YFSETQ. The CDR3 is 14 residues long. V lost 4 bases to trimming and J lost 5 bases; unmatched junction nucleotides: 6. This clone has just a few counts. The antigen remains unidentified. The sample contains more than one DNA sequence encoding this CDR3. Profiling relied on immunoSEQ multiplex PCR, and the TCRdb table lists in-frame clones only, not all of them. The data show 8,500 to 13,000 clones, with 40% to 50% seen just once and 3.5% to 5% held by the top ten. The receptor was derived from a woman aged 40-75 years with stage II squamous cell lung carcinoma. The rearrangement joins TRBV5-1 to TRBJ1-1; TRBD1 agrees at 9 bases. The source was lymph node tissue, collected before any cancer treatment. The CDR3 nucleotides read TGCGCCAGCAGCCTGGGACAGGGAAGGACTGAAGCTTTCTTT. Amino acids: CASSLGQGRTEAFF. Full variable domain (outside the CDR3, taken from reference TRBV5-1 and TRBJ1-1): KAGVTQTPRYLIKTRGQQVTLSCSPISGHRSVSWYQQTPGQGLQFLFEYFSETQRNKGNFPGRFSGRQFSNSRSEMNVSTLELGDSALYLCASSLGQGRTEAFFGQGTRLTVV.